The next 24 T cell receptor beta chains were all read from a single sample in a study of blood T cell repertoires in COVID-19. The data were produced by immunoSEQ multiplex PCR, yet TCRdb's version contains in-frame clones alone and is incomplete. The table includes roughly 100,000 clones, about 90% detected once. Sequencing was carried out using peripheral blood. These receptors were collected from a human donor with COVID-19, enrolled during active disease. The donor label of this sample is uncertain.

The chain employs TRBV18 and TRBJ2-7; 10 bases fit TRBD1. The V gene end was trimmed by 5 bases and the J gene end by 4 bases; junction bases not matched to a gene: 5. The V gene's germline CDR1 is KGHSH and CDR2 LQKENI. CDR3 length equals 14 residues. CDR3 coding DNA: TGTGCCAGCTCAACGGGACAGGGGAGGTACGAGCAGTACTTC. Its translation is CASSTGQGRYEQYF.

In this sample, this clone turned up once. V usage is TRBV5-1 and J usage is TRBJ2-1; 8 positions agree with TRBD2. Trimming cost V 0 bases and J 3 bases; bases outside gene matches: 5. The CDR3 totals 16 residues. Germline values: CDR1 SGHRS, CDR2 YFSETQ. CDR3 DNA sequence: TGCGCCAGCAGCTTGGGAGCGGGAGTTCTCTACAATGAGCAGTTCTTC. The encoded protein is CASSLGAGVLYNEQFF.

V and J are TRBV9 and TRBJ1-6; the match to TRBD1 covers 8 bases. Trimming took 3 bases from V and 1 from J; bases not matched to a gene: 6. The CDR3 has 17 amino acids. Germline V gene lookup returns CDR1 SGDLS and CDR2 YYNGEE. The CDR3 coding sequence is TGTGCCAGCAGCGCAGGGGGCAGGGCTTCCTATAATTCACCCCTCCACTTT. It specifies CASSAGGRASYNSPLHF.

This rearrangement joins TRBV9 to TRBJ1-1; possible D gene TRBD1, 6 bases. Germline CDR1 is SGDLS and CDR2 is YYNGEE. V lost 1 base, J lost 7 bases, and 14 bases lay in between. This CDR3 comprises 14 residues. CDR3 loop: CASSVSAVQGEAFF. CDR3 coding DNA: TGTGCCAGCAGCGTAAGCGCGGTACAGGGTGAAGCTTTCTTT.

V usage is TRBV10-3 and J usage is TRBJ1-3; no definite D call. The germline gives CDR1 ENHRY, CDR2 SYGVKD. V was trimmed by 1 base and J by 3 bases, leaving 7 bases between them. The CDR3 runs 14 residues. DNA of the CDR3: TGTGCCATCAGTGAGTACGCAGATGGAAACACCATATATTTT. Its protein is CAISEYADGNTIYF.

This clone was picked up one time. V gene TRBV7-3 combines with J gene TRBJ2-3; TRBD2 matches 7 bases. The length of the CDR3 is 15 residues. Germline V gene data show CDR1 as SGHTA and CDR2 as FQGTGA. The trim removed 7 bases at V and 0 bases at J, leaving 7 bases unmatched. This CDR3 reads CASKRAGTSTDTQYF. The CDR3 region has the DNA TGTGCCAGCAAGAGAGCGGGGACTAGCACAGATACGCAGTATTTT.

The rearrangement joins TRBV14 to TRBJ1-3; D remains ambiguous. Germline V lookup: CDR1 SGHDN, CDR2 FVKESK. Trimming took 4 bases from V and 0 from J, leaving 13 bases between them. CDR3 length: 16 amino acids. CDR3 DNA: TGTGCCAGCAGCCTGGTCGGCGGGGACTCTGGAAACACCATATATTTT. Translating it yields CASSLVGGDSGNTIYF.

Concerning this clone: At the DNA level, this CDR3 is encoded by other sequences in the same sample as well. CDR3 protein: CASSYGGGTEAFF. For the CDR3, the DNA is TGTGCCAGCAGTTACGGTGGGGGGACTGAAGCTTTCTTT. This sequence joins TRBV6-5 and TRBJ1-1; D is perhaps TRBD1 (5 bases). The V end was cut by 2 bases, the J end by 5 bases, with 9 bases between. The germline V gene encodes CDR1 MNHEY and CDR2 SVGAGI. CDR3 size: 13 residues.

The chain is built from TRBV2 and TRBJ2-1; no clear D. The V gene's germline CDR1 is SNHLY and CDR2 FYNNEI. With 6 bases removed from V and 8 bases from J, the gap between germline ends came to 8 bases. The CDR3 covers 11 residues. The CDR3 nucleotides are TGTGCCAGCAGAGGCGAGGATGAGCAGTTCTTC. Translating it yields CASRGEDEQFF.

J is TRBJ1-2 and V is TRBV18, with TRBD1 as a possible D gene (5 bases). This CDR3 spans 16 amino acids. Trimming left V 8 bases short and J 4 bases short, with 23 bases between. CDR1 is KGHSH and CDR2 is LQKENI in the germline V gene. The CDR3 loop is CASDPTGGARGYGYTF. Here the CDR3 DNA reads TGTGCCAGCGACCCCACCGGAGGGGCGCGGGGCTATGGCTACACCTTC.

The V gene is TRBV3-1 (or the pseudogene TRBV3-2), the J gene TRBJ1-4; D is perhaps TRBD1 (6 bases). The CDR3 is 18 amino acids. Trimming cost V 1 base and J 3 bases, with 18 bases left between them. Germline-derived CDR1 and CDR2 are LGHDT and YNNKEL (reference sequence). The CDR3 DNA reads TGTGCCAGCAGCCAAGTCATTGGCGGGGGCTCACCTAATGAAAAACTGTTTTTT. It is translated as CASSQVIGGGSPNEKLFF.

The chain joins TRBV11-2 to TRBJ2-1; 8 bases match TRBD2. Germline lookup yields CDR1 SGHAT and CDR2 FQNNGV. The V and J ends lost 0 bases and 10 bases, in that order; junction bases with no gene match: 5. The CDR3 consists of 14 residues. The CDR3 DNA follows: TGTGCCAGCAGCTTAGAACGGCTAGCGGGCGAGCAGTTCTTC. This gives the protein CASSLERLAGEQFF. Full variable domain (missing parts from reference TRBV11-2 and TRBJ2-1): EAGVAQSPRYKIIEKRQSVAFWCNPISGHATLYWYQQILGQGPKLLIQFQNNGVVDDSQLPKDRFSAERLKGVDSTLKIQPAKLEDSAVYLCASSLERLAGEQFFGPGTRLTVL.

This clone came up many times. The chain couples TRBV2 to TRBJ2-5, with D possibly TRBD2 on 5 matching bases. Trimming took off 6 bases at V and 1 base at J, with 12 bases between the two ends. The germline V gene has CDR1 SNHLY and CDR2 FYNNEI. There are 14 residues in the CDR3. CDR3 region: CASSPPEGQETQYF. CDR3 nucleotide sequence: TGTGCCAGCAGCCCCCCAGAGGGCCAAGAGACCCAGTACTTC. The variable domain in full, with the rest retrieved from reference TRBV2 and TRBJ2-5, is EPEVTQTPSHQVTQMGQEVILRCVPISNHLYFYWYRQILGQKVEFLVSFYNNEISEKSEIFDDQFSVERPDGSNFTLKIRSTKLEDSAMYFCASSPPEGQETQYFGPGTRLLVL.

CDR3 amino acids: CSASHSSYEQYF. The CDR3 DNA reads as TGCAGTGCTAGTCACAGTTCCTACGAGCAGTACTTC. The chain couples TRBV20-1 to TRBJ2-7, with D hard to call. Germline CDR1 DFQATT, CDR2 SNEGSKA (reference sequence). CDR3 length: 12 amino acids. V was cut by 3 bases and J by 1 base, with 7 bases left in between.

This chain joins TRBV13 and TRBJ1-1; perhaps TRBD1 as D (6 bases). Germline CDR1 PRHDT, CDR2 FYEKMQ (reference sequence). Trimming removed 1 base from V and 1 base from J, with 13 bases in between. The CDR3 contains 16 residues. This CDR3 is CASSLDRVGANTEAFF. The CDR3 DNA follows: TGTGCCAGCAGCTTAGACAGGGTGGGAGCGAACACTGAAGCTTTCTTT.

The rearrangement uses TRBV5-1 and TRBJ1-3; a weak D match, TRBD1 (5 bases). From germline, CDR1 is SGHRS and CDR2 YFSETQ. This CDR3 spans 16 amino acids. Trimming took off 1 base at V and 4 bases at J, with 15 bases between the two ends. The CDR3 region has the DNA TGCGCCAGCAGCTTGAGTTCCAGGGTGGAAGGAAACACCATATATTTT. This translates into CASSLSSRVEGNTIYF.

CDR3 sequence reads: CASSTAGNSYNEQFF. CDR3 coding DNA: TGTGCCAGCAGCACGGCGGGGAACTCCTACAATGAGCAGTTCTTC. The chain carries TRBV5-4 and TRBJ2-1, with a weak D call TRBD2 (6 bases). V dropped 4 bases and J dropped 0 bases, with 11 bases sitting between them. Looked up from germline, CDR1 is SGHNT and CDR2 is YYREEE (reference sequence). This CDR3 is built from 15 residues.

The rearrangement links TRBV4-1 to TRBJ2-2, with 13 bases matching TRBD2. The CDR3 runs to 16 residues. V shed 0 bases, J shed 7 bases, and the junction held 2 bases outside the gene matches. Per germline, CDR1 MGHRA and CDR2 YSYEKL. CDR3 loop: CASSQELAGGHGELFF. CDR3 bases: TGCGCCAGCAGCCAAGAACTAGCGGGGGGGCACGGGGAGCTGTTTTTT.

The chain uses TRBV11-2 and TRBJ1-6; 7 bases agree with TRBD1. The CDR3 contains 19 residues. CDR1 and CDR2 from the germline V gene are SGHAT and FQNNGV. V gave up 1 base and J gave up 8 bases; unmatched junction bases: 17. The CDR3 loop is CASSLGSYSDRVRHSPLHF. CDR3 nucleotide sequence: TGTGCCAGCAGCTTAGGGTCTTATTCAGACAGGGTTCGGCATTCACCCCTCCACTTT.

This chain uses TRBV2 with TRBJ2-5; TRBD2 aligns across 7 bases. Germline V gene data show CDR1 as SNHLY and CDR2 as FYNNEI. This CDR3 has 16 residues. The V and J ends lost 7 bases and 5 bases, in that order; junction bases with no gene match: 16. CDR3 DNA sequence: TGTGCCAGCACCTTAAATTGGGAGGGTAATTGGGAGACCCAGTACTTC. This codes for CASTLNWEGNWETQYF.

V gene TRBV5-1 combines with J gene TRBJ2-1, with 12 bases fitting TRBD1. The trim removed 1 base at V and 6 bases at J, leaving 8 bases unmatched. CDR1 is SGHRS and CDR2 is YFSETQ in the germline V gene. The CDR3 has 17 amino acids. The CDR3 DNA reads TGCGCCAGCAGCTTGCTCGGGGGACAGGGGGCCGGCAATGAGCAGTTCTTC. This gives the protein CASSLLGGQGAGNEQFF.

The rearrangement joins TRBV11-3 to TRBJ1-1, with TRBD1 matching over 7 bases. Germline CDR1 is SGHNT and CDR2 is YENEEA. CDR3 size: 14 residues. The junction had 6 bases not matched to a gene; V was cut back by 5 bases and J by 3 bases. The DNA for the CDR3 is TGTGCCAGCAGCATAAGCACAGGGGACACTGAAGCTTTCTTT. This codes for CASSISTGDTEAFF.

This chain joins TRBV5-4 and TRBJ2-1, with 9 bases fitting TRBD2. V lost 0 bases, J lost 0 bases, and 1 base stayed unmatched. This CDR3 spans 16 amino acids. Looked up from germline, CDR1 is SGHNT and CDR2 is YYREEE (reference sequence). CDR3 sequence reads: CASSLGSGGSYNEQFF. Here the CDR3 DNA reads TGTGCCAGCAGCTTGGGTAGCGGGGGCTCCTACAATGAGCAGTTCTTC.

The V gene is TRBV12-3 or TRBV12-4, the J gene TRBJ1-2, with D unresolved. V was clipped by 6 bases and J by 8 bases, with 16 bases between them. The CDR3 contains 13 residues. This CDR3 is CASSLGPYWGYTF. Here the CDR3 DNA reads TGTGCCAGCAGCCTTGGCCCGTATTGGGGCTACACCTTC.